This T cell receptor beta chain was captured by sequencing in a study of cytomegalovirus exposure and HLA in healthy donors. The overall study: Earlier sequencing of some 190 million T cells yielded 100 million to 140 million unique TCR beta sequences.

With 60 Vbeta and 13 Jbeta primers, the PCR was carried out. Only in-frame clones appear in the TCRdb table, and some are missing; sequencing was by immunoSEQ multiplex PCR. The table has about 200,000 clones, over 70% seen once. Study results and limitations: According to an earlier analysis, most TCR beta V segments yielded productive rearrangements about 90% or about 30% of the time. The classifier reportedly diagnosed cytomegalovirus status with high sensitivity and specificity.

With regard to this clone: Its specificity is not known.

The CDR3 extends over 14 amino acids. Per the germline V gene, CDR1 is LNHDA and CDR2 is SQIVND (reference sequence). V lost 5 bases to trimming and J lost 5 bases; unmatched junction nucleotides: 9. This receptor was identified in a boy under 10 years old in good health and CMV-seronegative. The sequenced sample consisted of PBMCs. The V and J genes are TRBV19 and TRBJ2-7, with 7 bases lining up with TRBD1. Written as DNA, the CDR3 is TGTGCCAGTAGTTCAAGGGGACAGCAGGACGAGCAGTACTTC. Amino acids: CASSSRGQQDEQYF.